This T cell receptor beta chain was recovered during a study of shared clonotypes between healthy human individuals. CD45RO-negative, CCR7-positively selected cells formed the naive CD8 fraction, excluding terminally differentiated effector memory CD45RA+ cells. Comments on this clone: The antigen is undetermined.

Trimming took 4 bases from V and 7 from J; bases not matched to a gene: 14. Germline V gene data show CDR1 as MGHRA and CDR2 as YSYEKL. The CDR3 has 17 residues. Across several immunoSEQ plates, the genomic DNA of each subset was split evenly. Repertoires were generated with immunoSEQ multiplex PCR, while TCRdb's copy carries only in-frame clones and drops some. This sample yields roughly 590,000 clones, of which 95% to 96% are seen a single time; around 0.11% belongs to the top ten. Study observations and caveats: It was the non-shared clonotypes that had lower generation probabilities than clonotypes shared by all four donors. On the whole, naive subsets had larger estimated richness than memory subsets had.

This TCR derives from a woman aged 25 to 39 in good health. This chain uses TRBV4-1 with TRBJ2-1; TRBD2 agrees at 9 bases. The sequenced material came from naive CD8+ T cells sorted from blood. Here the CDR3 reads CASSPGGRAGGRNEQFF. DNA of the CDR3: TGCGCCAGCAGCCCTGGAGGGCGAGCGGGAGGTAGAAATGAGCAGTTCTTC.